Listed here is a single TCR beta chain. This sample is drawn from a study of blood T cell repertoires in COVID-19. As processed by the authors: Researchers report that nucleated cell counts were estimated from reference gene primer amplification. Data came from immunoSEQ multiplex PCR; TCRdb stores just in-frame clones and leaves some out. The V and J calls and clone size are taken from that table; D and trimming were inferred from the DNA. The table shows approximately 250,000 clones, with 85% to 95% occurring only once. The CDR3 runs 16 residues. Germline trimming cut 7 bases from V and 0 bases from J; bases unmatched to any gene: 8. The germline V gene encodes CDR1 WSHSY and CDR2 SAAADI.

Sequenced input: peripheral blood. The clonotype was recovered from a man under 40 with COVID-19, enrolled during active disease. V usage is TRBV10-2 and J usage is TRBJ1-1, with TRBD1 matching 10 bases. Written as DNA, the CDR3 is TGCGCCAGCAACCCAGACAGGGGGCTCGTGAACACTGAAGCTTTCTTT. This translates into CASNPDRGLVNTEAFF.